These 23 T cell receptor beta chains were sequenced from one sample in a study of blood T cell repertoires in COVID-19. The method was immunoSEQ multiplex PCR; TCRdb's version includes in-frame clones alone and lacks a portion of them. The data hold hundreds of thousands of clones, with about nine tenths observed a single time. Material for sequencing was PBMCs or T cells enriched from blood (not recorded which). The receptors derive from a man aged 25-40 years who had recovered from COVID-19.

This chain uses TRBV24-1 with TRBJ1-5, with unresolved D. Trimming pared 3 bases from V and 2 bases from J, leaving 10 bases between. This CDR3 has 15 amino acids. Germline assignment: CDR1 KGHDR and CDR2 SFDVKD. CDR3 residues: CATSDRRMGNQPQHF. CDR3 DNA: TGTGCCACCAGTGATAGGAGAATGGGCAATCAGCCCCAGCATTTT.

The chain combines TRBV3-1 (or the pseudogene TRBV3-2) with TRBJ2-3; 9 bases match TRBD2. Germline V gives CDR1 LGHDT, CDR2 YNNKEL (reference sequence). J was trimmed by 4 bases and V by 4 bases; bases with no gene match: 3. The CDR3 runs 14 residues. CDR3: CASSRAGGPDTQYF. CDR3 DNA sequence: TGTGCCAGCAGCCGAGCGGGGGGACCAGATACGCAGTATTTT.

The chain recombines TRBV7-9 with TRBJ1-2; 8 bases match TRBD1. V shed 5 bases, J shed 5 bases, and the junction held 13 bases outside the gene matches. Germline CDR1 reads SEHNR; CDR2 reads FQNEAQ (reference sequence). CDR3 length equals 16 residues. The CDR3 here is CASSPSSPDRAYGYTF. CDR3 nucleotides: TGTGCCAGCAGCCCCTCTTCACCGGACAGGGCTTATGGCTACACCTTC.

A few counts support this clone. The CDR3, as DNA: TGCGCCAGCAGCGCCGGGACAGGGAGTGGCTACACCTTC. Its protein product is CASSAGTGSGYTF. The chain recombines TRBV10-1 with TRBJ1-2, with TRBD1 identical over 9 bases. V lost 6 bases to trimming and J lost 7 bases; unmatched junction nucleotides: 6. This CDR3 region has 13 residues. The V gene's germline CDR1 is WNHNN and CDR2 SYGVQD (reference sequence).

This clone was observed a few times. J is TRBJ1-6 and V is TRBV21-1. TRBV21-1 is a known pseudogene. This CDR3 spans 13 amino acids. The CDR3, as DNA: TGTGCCAGCAGCAAGGGGGGATGGTCACCCCTCCACTTT. It translates to CASSKGGWSPLHF.

J is TRBJ2-7 and V is TRBV6-5; D is perhaps TRBD1 (6 bases). The germline V gene has CDR1 MNHEY and CDR2 SVGAGI. The CDR3 extends over 14 amino acids. V lost 8 bases, J lost 7 bases, and 21 bases lay in between. CDR3 nucleotide sequence: TGTGCCAGCTCGTCGGGACAAATAATACGAGAGCAGTACTTC. Protein: CASSSGQIIREQYF.

This clone has just one count. The genes are TRBV5-1 and TRBJ1-2; possibly TRBD1 for D (5 bases). The V end was cut by 5 bases, the J end by 3 bases, with 17 bases between. The CDR3 is 15 amino acids. Germline lookup yields CDR1 SGHRS and CDR2 YFSETQ. The CDR3 DNA reads as TGCGCCAGCAGGCCTACTTTGACAGTCGACTATGGCTACACCTTC. Translating it yields CASRPTLTVDYGYTF.

This clone was seen only once. This chain joins TRBV29-1 and TRBJ2-1; 7 bases match TRBD1. Germline loops: CDR1 SQVTM, CDR2 ANQGSEA. After removal of 5 bases from V and 6 bases from J, the junction contained 4 bases not matched to a gene. The CDR3 contains 12 residues. CDR3 sequence (DNA): TGCAGCGTTCCTGACAGGGTCAATGAGCAGTTCTTC. Residues: CSVPDRVNEQFF.

CDR3 sequence reads: CASSLAGGSGTDTQYF. DNA for the CDR3: TGTGCCAGCAGCTTGGCCGGGGGTTCGGGCACAGATACGCAGTATTTT. The chain is built from TRBV5-4 and TRBJ2-3; D might be TRBD2 (6 bases). Trimming left V 0 bases short and J 1 base short, with 12 bases between. CDR1 and CDR2 from the germline V gene are SGHNT and YYREEE (reference sequence). CDR3 length: 16 residues.

This clone was detected once. J is TRBJ1-1 and V is TRBV27, with unresolved D. V lost 1 base to trimming and J lost 4 bases, with 7 bases between them. Germline-derived CDR1 and CDR2 are MNHEY and SMNVEV (reference sequence). The CDR3 runs 13 residues. In DNA, the CDR3 is TGTGCCAGCAGTTTATTTCCCGGCACTGAAGCTTTCTTT. Translating gives CASSLFPGTEAFF.

The chain joins TRBV19 to TRBJ1-1; D possibly corresponds to TRBD1 (5 bases). Trimming shortened V by 4 bases and J by 5 bases, and 11 bases separated the two germline ends. Germline CDR1 reads LNHDA; CDR2 reads SQIVND (reference sequence). The CDR3 is 13 residues long. The chain's CDR3 is CASSTGEGTEAFF. The CDR3 DNA sequence: TGTGCCAGTAGTACGGGGGAGGGGACTGAAGCTTTCTTT.

The J gene is TRBJ1-4, the V gene TRBV11-3; D may be TRBD1 (5 bases). The CDR3 is 14 residues long. The V end was cut by 4 bases, the J end by 3 bases, with 9 bases between. CDR1 and CDR2 (germline): SGHNT, YENEEA. The CDR3: CASSSEGANEKLFF. The CDR3 DNA sequence: TGTGCCAGCAGCTCAGAAGGGGCTAATGAAAAACTGTTTTTT. Filled out from reference TRBV11-3 and TRBJ1-4, the complete variable domain reads EAGVVQSPRYKIIEKKQPVAFWCNPISGHNTLYWYLQNLGQGPELLIRYENEEAVDDSQLPKDRFSAERLKGVDSTLKIQPAELGDSAVYLCASSSEGANEKLFFGSGTQLSVL.

The V and J genes are TRBV7-8 and TRBJ2-1; 7 nucleotides agree with TRBD2. Unmatched junction bases numbered 5, after V lost 1 base and J lost 5 bases. The CDR3 loop spans 15 amino acids. CDR1 SGHVS and CDR2 FQNEAQ come from the germline V gene. The CDR3 is CASSLEGTMNNEQFF. CDR3 coding DNA: TGTGCCAGCAGCTTAGAGGGGACTATGAACAATGAGCAGTTCTTC.

This clone has just one count. The chain carries TRBV7-8 and TRBJ2-3; 8 bases align to TRBD1. Per germline, CDR1 SGHVS and CDR2 FQNEAQ. Trimming removed 11 bases from V and 0 bases from J; junction bases left unmatched: 7. The CDR3 extends over 14 amino acids. The CDR3 protein is CALETGDSTDTQYF. Written as DNA, the CDR3 is TGTGCCCTAGAGACAGGGGACAGCACAGATACGCAGTATTTT.

The CDR3 spells CASRSSTGREKLFF. The CDR3 DNA follows: TGTGCCAGCAGGTCTTCGACAGGGAGAGAAAAACTGTTTTTT. J is TRBJ1-4 and V is TRBV28; 7 bases line up with TRBD1. Trimming took 6 bases from V and 8 from J; bases not matched to a gene: 9. Germline CDR1 is MDHEN and CDR2 is SYDVKM. The CDR3 totals 14 residues.

This clone appeared a single time. This chain links TRBV5-1 with TRBJ1-1; the match to TRBD1 covers 7 bases. After removal of 5 bases from V and 1 base from J, the junction contained 8 bases not matched to a gene. This CDR3 spans 15 amino acids. Germline V gene sequence: CDR1 SGHRS, CDR2 YFSETQ. The DNA for the CDR3 is TGCGCCAGCAGGCCCGTTTGGACAGGGAACACTGAAGCTTTCTTT. It is translated as CASRPVWTGNTEAFF.

This chain uses TRBV7-6 with TRBJ2-1; TRBD2 is a possible D gene (5 bases). Germline values: CDR1 SGHVS, CDR2 FNYEAQ. The CDR3 extends over 17 amino acids. With 3 bases removed from V and 8 bases from J, the gap between germline ends came to 23 bases. CDR3 in amino acids: CASSLAQSPLLVYEQFF. The CDR3 nucleotides are TGTGCCAGCAGCTTGGCACAGAGCCCCCTACTAGTCTATGAGCAGTTCTTC.

This chain joins TRBV6-6 and TRBJ2-1; 8 nucleotides align to TRBD1. J was trimmed by 1 base and V by 5 bases; bases with no gene match: 1. CDR1 is MNHNY and CDR2 is SVGAGI in the germline V gene (reference sequence). This CDR3 region has 14 residues. As DNA, the CDR3 is TGTGCCAGCAGTCGACAGGGGTCCTACAATGAGCAGTTCTTC. Translating it yields CASSRQGSYNEQFF.

The V and J genes are TRBV24-1 and TRBJ1-1; a weak D match, TRBD1 (5 bases). Germline V gives CDR1 KGHDR, CDR2 SFDVKD. Between the trimmed V and J ends, which lost 4 bases and 3 bases, there was a span of 11 bases. This CDR3 comprises 14 residues. The CDR3 reads CATSEGGGDTEAFF. In DNA form, the CDR3 reads TGTGCCACCAGTGAGGGTGGGGGGGACACTGAAGCTTTCTTT.

The chain couples TRBV11-2 to TRBJ2-2; 9 bases line up with TRBD1. V lost 8 bases, J lost 7 bases, and 14 bases stayed unmatched. Germline V gene data show CDR1 as SGHAT and CDR2 as FQNNGV. This CDR3 has 16 residues. The CDR3, as DNA: TGTGCCAGCTCCAAGGTTGTACAGGGGGCTGGCGGGGAGCTGTTTTTT. Protein sequence: CASSKVVQGAGGELFF.

The chain couples TRBV5-1 to TRBJ2-1; 10 bases agree with TRBD2. This CDR3 comprises 16 residues. J gave up 0 bases and V 4 bases, and 4 bases lay outside the gene matches. CDR1 is SGHRS, CDR2 YFSETQ, per germline. The DNA for the CDR3 is TGCGCCAGCAGCGGAGCGGGGGGGAGCTCCTACAATGAGCAGTTCTTC. Amino acids: CASSGAGGSSYNEQFF.

The chain employs TRBV14 and TRBJ2-5; D gene uncertain. The germline CDR1 and CDR2 sequences are SGHDN and FVKESK. V lost 5 bases and J 0 bases, leaving 10 bases between the germline ends. This CDR3 is 14 amino acids long. The CDR3 loop reads CASSAGQDQETQYF. In DNA, the CDR3 is TGTGCCAGCAGCGCAGGTCAGGACCAAGAGACCCAGTACTTC.

This rearrangement joins TRBV11-2 to TRBJ2-2; 16 nucleotides line up with TRBD2. J gave up 0 bases and V 5 bases, and 6 bases lay outside the gene matches. The CDR3 extends over 19 amino acids. Germline loops: CDR1 SGHAT, CDR2 FQNNGV. CDR3 sequence: CASSPIGTSGRANTGELFF. In DNA, the CDR3 is TGTGCCAGCAGCCCAATCGGGACTAGCGGGAGGGCGAACACCGGGGAGCTGTTTTTT.